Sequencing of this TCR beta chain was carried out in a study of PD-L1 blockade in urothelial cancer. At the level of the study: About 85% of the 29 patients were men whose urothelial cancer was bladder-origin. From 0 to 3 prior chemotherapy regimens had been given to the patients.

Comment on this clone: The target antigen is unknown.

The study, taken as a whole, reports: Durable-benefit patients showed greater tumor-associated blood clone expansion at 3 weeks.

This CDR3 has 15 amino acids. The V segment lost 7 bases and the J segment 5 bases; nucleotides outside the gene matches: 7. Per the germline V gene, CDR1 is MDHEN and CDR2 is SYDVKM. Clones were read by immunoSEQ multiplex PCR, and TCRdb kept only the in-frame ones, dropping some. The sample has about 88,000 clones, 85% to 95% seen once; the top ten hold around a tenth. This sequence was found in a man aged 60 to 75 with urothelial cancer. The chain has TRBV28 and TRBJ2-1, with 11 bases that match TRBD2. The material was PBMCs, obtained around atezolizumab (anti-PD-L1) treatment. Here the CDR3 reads CASIKPGLADNEQFF. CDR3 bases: TGTGCCAGCATCAAACCGGGACTAGCGGACAATGAGCAGTTCTTC. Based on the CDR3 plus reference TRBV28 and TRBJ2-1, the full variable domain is DVKVTQSSRYLVKRTGEKVFLECVQDMDHENMFWYRQDPGLGLRLIYFSYDVKMKEKGDIPEGYSVSREKKERFSLILESASTNQTSMYLCASIKPGLADNEQFFGPGTRLTVL.